This T cell receptor (beta chain) was recovered during a study of cytomegalovirus exposure and HLA in healthy donors. The overall study: In an early release, HLA-typed donors contributed about 79 million unique TCR sequences.

It was with 60 Vbeta and 13 Jbeta primers that the PCR ran. Original processing notes: Later, roughly 80 million unique TCR beta chains were counted in an analysis, and roughly 11 million of them were shared. The table came from immunoSEQ multiplex PCR; TCRdb's copy has only in-frame clones and leaves some out. V and J calls and clone size are given by that table; D and trimming were obtained from the DNA. The sample includes approximately 140,000 clones, 66% of them seen just once. General study findings and limits: Previous analysis showed most TCR beta V segments were productive about 87% or about 30% of the time. Trimming of TCR beta V- and J-genes showed a link, identified in a later analysis, to a missense DCLRE1C variant.

Germline V gives CDR1 SNHLY, CDR2 FYNNEI. This CDR3 comprises 14 residues. In regard to this clone: No antigen is known for it. At one end, the junction sequence differs from germline, possibly due to a read error. The same CDR3 also results from other DNA sequences found in this sample.

Specimen: PBMCs. This clonotype originated in a woman aged 55-75 years in good health and CMV-seronegative. This chain joins TRBV2 and TRBJ1-2, with D tentatively TRBD1 (5 bases). The CDR3 sequence: CASSDRQGGYGYTF. The CDR3 coding sequence is TGTGCCAGCAGTGATCGGCAGGGTGGCTATGGCTACACCTTT.